These 30 T cell receptor beta chains originate from one sample sequenced in a study of T cell clonotyping in hematopoietic cell transplantation. Some clones are missing from TCRdb's copy, which holds only in-frame ones; the method was immunoSEQ multiplex PCR. The sample carries more than 65,000 clones, just under 95% recorded once. The sample consisted of peripheral blood mononuclear cells. These receptors were taken from a man in his forties or fifties in good health. Some clones in this sample may be carry-over from other donors' samples.

The chain combines TRBV6-6 with TRBJ1-2; unclear D gene. The germline V gene encodes CDR1 MNHNY and CDR2 SVGAGI (reference sequence). The CDR3 contains 14 residues. Trimming shortened V by 6 bases and J by 1 base, and 12 bases separated the two germline ends. The CDR3 region is CASSLLRSNYGYTF. DNA of the CDR3: TGTGCCAGCAGCCTTCTGAGGAGTAACTATGGCTACACCTTC.

The chain uses TRBV9 and TRBJ2-5; the D is unclear. This CDR3 has 12 amino acids. Per the germline V gene, CDR1 is SGDLS and CDR2 is YYNGEE. The ends were cut back, 3 bases at V and 13 bases at J, with 16 bases in the middle. In nucleotides, the CDR3 is TGTGCCAGCAGCGCCGAGAGGACGCCACTGTACTTC. It specifies CASSAERTPLYF.

The rearrangement links TRBV5-6 to TRBJ1-5; D not resolved. V shed 0 bases and J shed 5 bases, with 12 bases lying between them. The CDR3 is 15 residues long. Germline V gene data show CDR1 as SGHDT and CDR2 as YYEEEE. Here the CDR3 DNA reads TGTGCCAGCAGCTTGGGGCCTCATGAGGATCAGCCCCAGCATTTT. Its translation is CASSLGPHEDQPQHF.

The V call is TRBV19, the J call TRBJ2-1; 11 positions agree with TRBD2. Per the germline V gene, CDR1 is LNHDA and CDR2 is SQIVND (reference sequence). The CDR3 covers 14 residues. Trimming at V came to 8 bases and at J to 7 bases, leaving 7 bases not matched to a gene. CDR3 in amino acids: CASGWTSGRNEQFF. The CDR3 DNA reads as TGTGCCAGTGGTTGGACTAGCGGGCGGAATGAGCAGTTCTTC.

The chain recombines TRBV4-3 with TRBJ2-7; TRBD1 is a possible D gene (6 bases). V lost 0 bases and J 5 bases, leaving 17 bases between the germline ends. The CDR3 has 16 amino acids. The V gene's germline CDR1 is LGHNA and CDR2 YSLEER. CDR3 region: CASSQDPTGLQDEQYF. The CDR3 region has the DNA TGCGCCAGCAGCCAAGATCCGACAGGTCTCCAAGACGAGCAGTACTTC.

The chain has TRBV7-2 and TRBJ2-7; D is perhaps TRBD1 (5 bases). Germline lookup yields CDR1 SGHTA and CDR2 FQGNSA. The V end was cut by 2 bases, the J end by 6 bases, with 17 bases between. The CDR3 contains 15 residues. CDR3 in amino acids: CASSLSPWTKGEQYF. As DNA, the CDR3 is TGTGCCAGCAGCTTATCTCCCTGGACAAAGGGCGAGCAGTACTTC. The full variable domain, rest sourced from reference TRBV7-2 and TRBJ2-7, is GAGVSQSPSNKVTEKGKDVELRCDPISGHTALYWYRQSLGQGLEFLIYFQGNSAPDKSGLPSDRFSAERTGGSVSTLTIQRTQQEDSAVYLCASSLSPWTKGEQYFGPGTRLTVT.

The chain combines TRBV10-3 with TRBJ1-1; D unclear. CDR1 and CDR2 from the germline V gene are ENHRY and SYGVKD. The V gene lost 11 bases and the J gene lost 4 bases, with 14 bases spanning the gap. The CDR3 contains 12 residues. Written as DNA, the CDR3 is TGTGCCGTACGAGGGTCTAGCACTGAAGCTTTCTTT. Translation: CAVRGSSTEAFF.

The chain uses TRBV5-1 and TRBJ2-5; TRBD2 aligns across 9 bases. Trimming removed 3 bases from V and 2 bases from J; junction bases left unmatched: 2. Germline V lookup: CDR1 SGHRS, CDR2 YFSETQ. There are 14 residues in the CDR3. The CDR3 DNA reads as TGCGCCAGCAGCTCGACTAGCGGTCAAGAGACCCAGTACTTC. Translating gives CASSSTSGQETQYF.

This chain links TRBV5-1 with TRBJ2-1, with TRBD2 matching 10 bases. CDR1 and CDR2 (germline): SGHRS, YFSETQ. The CDR3 sequence is 16 residues long. With V trimmed by 1 base and J by 8 bases, 9 bases remained unmatched. CDR3 sequence reads: CASSLNPSGGSYEQFF. The CDR3 nucleotides are TGCGCCAGCAGCTTGAACCCTAGCGGGGGTTCCTATGAGCAGTTCTTC. The full variable domain, completed using reference TRBV5-1 and TRBJ2-1, is KAGVTQTPRYLIKTRGQQVTLSCSPISGHRSVSWYQQTPGQGLQFLFEYFSETQRNKGNFPGRFSGRQFSNSRSEMNVSTLELGDSALYLCASSLNPSGGSYEQFFGPGTRLTVL.

The J gene is TRBJ1-2, the V gene TRBV28; D gene uncertain. This CDR3 comprises 9 residues. Germline loops: CDR1 MDHEN, CDR2 SYDVKM. V was clipped by 11 bases and J by 5 bases, with 6 bases between them. CDR3 nucleotides: TGTGCCGTTGGGTATGGCTACACCTTC. It specifies CAVGYGYTF.

This clone is a singleton in its sample. The chain employs TRBV13 and TRBJ2-7; D may be TRBD1 (5 bases). This CDR3 comprises 12 residues. Germline CDR1 and CDR2: PRHDT and FYEKMQ (reference sequence). V was cut by 4 bases and J by 6 bases, with 10 bases left in between. The CDR3 is CASSYLQGEQYF. As DNA, the CDR3 is TGTGCCAGCAGCTACCTCCAGGGCGAGCAGTACTTC.

This clone was observed a single time. V usage is TRBV7-8 and J usage is TRBJ1-3; no clear D. V gave up 2 bases and J gave up 3 bases, with 11 bases separating them. CDR1 and CDR2 (germline): SGHVS, FQNEAQ. The CDR3 has 15 amino acids. DNA of the CDR3: TGTGCCAGCAGCTTAAGGCGGGATAGTGGAAACACCATATATTTT. Translation: CASSLRRDSGNTIYF.

The chain couples TRBV11-2 to TRBJ1-1, with 7 bases fitting TRBD1. The CDR3 is 14 amino acids. Trimming removed 1 base from V and 7 bases from J; junction bases left unmatched: 6. The germline gives CDR1 SGHAT, CDR2 FQNNGV. CDR3 bases: TGTGCCAGCAGCTTAGTCACAGGGGAGATTGAAGCTTTCTTT. Translation gives CASSLVTGEIEAFF.

The chain joins TRBV5-1 to TRBJ2-5, with D unclear. CDR3 length: 15 amino acids. Trimming shortened V by 0 bases and J by 1 base, and 10 bases separated the two germline ends. Germline V gene sequence: CDR1 SGHRS, CDR2 YFSETQ. Here the CDR3 DNA reads TGCGCCAGCAGCTTGGAGTCGGTAGCCCAAGAGACCCAGTACTTC. Translated, it gives CASSLESVAQETQYF. Variable domain in full (rest from reference TRBV5-1 and TRBJ2-5): KAGVTQTPRYLIKTRGQQVTLSCSPISGHRSVSWYQQTPGQGLQFLFEYFSETQRNKGNFPGRFSGRQFSNSRSEMNVSTLELGDSALYLCASSLESVAQETQYFGPGTRLLVL.

This sequence joins TRBV6-5 and TRBJ2-7; D uncertain. V was shortened by 7 bases and J by 3 bases, with 16 bases between the two germline ends. The germline V gene encodes CDR1 MNHEY and CDR2 SVGAGI. The CDR3 is 14 residues long. CDR3 DNA sequence: TGTGCCAGCAACCCGGCCCCACCTTTCTACGAGCAGTACTTC. It encodes CASNPAPPFYEQYF.

This sequence joins TRBV4-2 and TRBJ1-2, with D unresolved. This CDR3 is built from 14 residues. V lost 7 bases to trimming and J lost 2 bases, with 14 bases between them. Germline lookup yields CDR1 LGHNA and CDR2 YNFKEQ. CDR3 loop: CASTHRVTNYGYTF. CDR3 nucleotide sequence: TGTGCCAGCACCCATAGAGTAACCAACTATGGCTACACCTTC.

The chain is built from TRBV6-1 and TRBJ1-3; 7 bases align to TRBD1. Germline CDR1 reads MNHNS; CDR2 reads SASEGT. J lost 4 bases, V lost 6 bases, and 6 bases had no gene match. The CDR3 covers 14 residues. The CDR3 DNA reads TGTGCCAGCAGCGAGGGACAGCTAGGAAACACCATATATTTT. Protein product: CASSEGQLGNTIYF.

The gene calls are TRBV6-5 and TRBJ2-1, with D possibly TRBD1 on 5 matching bases. The germline CDR1 and CDR2 sequences are MNHEY and SVGAGI. Trimming cost V 6 bases and J 2 bases, with 14 bases left between them. This CDR3 has 15 amino acids. CDR3 in amino acids: CASRYRTGPYNEQFF. For the CDR3, the DNA is TGTGCCAGCAGATACAGGACCGGACCCTACAATGAGCAGTTCTTC.

The chain is built from TRBV4-2 and TRBJ2-2, with TRBD1 identical over 7 bases. This CDR3 spans 17 amino acids. With 0 bases clipped from V and 7 bases from J, the junction kept 11 bases outside the gene matches. CDR1 and CDR2 from the germline V gene are LGHNA and YNFKEQ. In nucleotides, the CDR3 is TGTGCCAGCAGCCAAGATCGACAGGGATTTTTGGTCGGGGAGCTGTTTTTT. Translation gives CASSQDRQGFLVGELFF.

The chain joins TRBV28 to TRBJ2-1; no firm D call. Germline V CDR1 and CDR2: MDHEN, SYDVKM. V lost 7 bases, J lost 9 bases, and 13 bases lay in between. There are 12 residues in the CDR3. The CDR3 is CASIALGSEQFF. CDR3 coding DNA: TGTGCCAGCATCGCTTTAGGGTCTGAGCAGTTCTTC.

The CDR3 spells CASRGTEAFF. The CDR3 region has the DNA TGCGCCAGCAGGGGGACTGAAGCTTTCTTT. The rearrangement links TRBV5-1 to TRBJ1-1, with unresolved D. Germline V CDR1 and CDR2: SGHRS, YFSETQ. The CDR3 runs to 10 residues. With 5 bases removed from V and 5 bases from J, the gap between germline ends came to 4 bases.

V is TRBV6-1 and J is TRBJ1-2, with D perhaps matching TRBD1 (6 bases). CDR3 length: 15 amino acids. V was pared by 3 bases and J by 4 bases, with 15 bases between. Germline-derived CDR1 and CDR2 are MNHNS and SASEGT. The CDR3 loop is CASSDIEKGVYGYTF. The CDR3 DNA follows: TGTGCCAGCAGTGATATTGAGAAGGGGGTCTATGGCTACACCTTC.

The chain is built from TRBV25-1 and TRBJ1-1; tentatively, D is TRBD1 (5 bases). The germline V gene has CDR1 MGHDK and CDR2 SYGVNS. V lost 5 bases and J 4 bases, leaving 20 bases between the germline ends. CDR3 length: 16 residues. Here the CDR3 reads CASSQMAGAVRTEAFF. The DNA for the CDR3 is TGTGCCAGCAGTCAAATGGCCGGGGCGGTTCGCACTGAAGCTTTCTTT.

This clone has more than one count but fewer than ten. The chain recombines TRBV6-6 with TRBJ1-2, with TRBD1 matching over 11 bases. CDR3 length equals 16 residues. Trimming took 4 bases from V and 8 from J; bases not matched to a gene: 12. CDR1 is MNHNY and CDR2 is SVGAGI in the germline V gene (reference sequence). As DNA, the CDR3 is TGTGCCAGCAGTTCCCAAGGGACAGGGGGGGTCGACGGCTACACCTTC. Translation: CASSSQGTGGVDGYTF.

This chain joins TRBV4-2 and TRBJ1-2; possibly TRBD1 for D (5 bases). Germline values: CDR1 LGHNA, CDR2 YNFKEQ. Trimming removed 0 bases from V and 4 bases from J, with 12 bases in between. The CDR3 contains 15 residues. Here the CDR3 DNA reads TGTGCCAGCAGCCAAGAATCGCAGGGCGGCTATGGCTACACCTTC. Translating gives CASSQESQGGYGYTF.

The gene calls are TRBV28 and TRBJ1-2; no clear D. Deletions cut 6 bases from V and 8 bases from J, with 13 bases between. The CDR3 sequence is 12 residues long. The germline V gene encodes CDR1 MDHEN and CDR2 SYDVKM. The CDR3: CASSYKAGGYTF. The CDR3 DNA is TGTGCCAGCAGCTACAAGGCTGGGGGCTACACCTTC.

V usage is TRBV7-6 and J usage is TRBJ1-5; no reliable D call. The CDR3 covers 16 residues. Per the germline V gene, CDR1 is SGHVS and CDR2 is FNYEAQ. Trimming shortened V by 0 bases and J by 7 bases, and 16 bases separated the two germline ends. The CDR3 sequence is CASSLAEPLPGQPQHF. CDR3 coding DNA: TGTGCCAGCAGCTTAGCTGAACCTCTACCGGGGCAGCCCCAGCATTTT.

This clone has a single count. The chain is built from TRBV9 and TRBJ2-2; D uncertain. Trimming pared 0 bases from V and 1 base from J, leaving 7 bases between. CDR1 SGDLS and CDR2 YYNGEE come from the germline V gene. This CDR3 region has 15 residues. Written as DNA, the CDR3 is TGTGCCAGCAGCGTAGGATCGCGGAACACCGGGGAGCTGTTTTTT. Encoded protein: CASSVGSRNTGELFF. Using reference TRBV9 and TRBJ2-2 for the parts outside the CDR3, the full variable domain is DSGVTQTPKHLITATGQRVTLRCSPRSGDLSVYWYQQSLDQGLQFLIQYYNGEERAKGNILERFSAQQFPDLHSELNLSSLELGDSALYFCASSVGSRNTGELFFGEGSRLTVL.

The chain carries TRBV6-1 and TRBJ2-5; 8 positions agree with TRBD1. CDR1 MNHNS and CDR2 SASEGT come from the germline V gene. This CDR3 comprises 15 residues. Trimming removed 6 bases from V and 5 bases from J; junction bases left unmatched: 11. The CDR3 loop reads CASRRGGQGTETQYF. The CDR3 DNA is TGTGCCAGCAGGCGAGGCGGACAGGGTACCGAGACCCAGTACTTC.

The rearrangement uses TRBV11-3 and TRBJ2-3; 12 bases are shared with TRBD2. Losses at the gene ends were 4 bases for V and 1 base for J; bases not matched to a gene: 6. Germline loops: CDR1 SGHNT, CDR2 YENEEA. CDR3 length: 17 amino acids. The CDR3 bases are TGTGCCAGCAGCTCCAGACTAGCGGGAGTGGGCACAGATACGCAGTATTTT. This translates into CASSSRLAGVGTDTQYF. Looking up the rest from reference TRBV11-3 and TRBJ2-3 gives the full variable domain: EAGVVQSPRYKIIEKKQPVAFWCNPISGHNTLYWYLQNLGQGPELLIRYENEEAVDDSQLPKDRFSAERLKGVDSTLKIQPAELGDSAVYLCASSSRLAGVGTDTQYFGPGTRLTVL.